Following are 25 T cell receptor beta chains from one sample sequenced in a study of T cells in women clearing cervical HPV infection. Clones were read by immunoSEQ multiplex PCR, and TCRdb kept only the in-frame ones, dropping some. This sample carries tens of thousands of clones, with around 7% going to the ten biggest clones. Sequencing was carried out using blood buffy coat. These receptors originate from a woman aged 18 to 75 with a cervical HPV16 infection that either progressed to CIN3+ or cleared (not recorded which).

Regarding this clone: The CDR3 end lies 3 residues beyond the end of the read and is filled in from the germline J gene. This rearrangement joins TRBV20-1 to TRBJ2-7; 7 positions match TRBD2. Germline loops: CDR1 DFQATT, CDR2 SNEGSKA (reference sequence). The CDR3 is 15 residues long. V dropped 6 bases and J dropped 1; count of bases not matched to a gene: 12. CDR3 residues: CSATRSSGRSYEQYF. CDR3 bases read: TGCAGTGCCACCCGTTCTAGCGGACGTTCCTACGAG.

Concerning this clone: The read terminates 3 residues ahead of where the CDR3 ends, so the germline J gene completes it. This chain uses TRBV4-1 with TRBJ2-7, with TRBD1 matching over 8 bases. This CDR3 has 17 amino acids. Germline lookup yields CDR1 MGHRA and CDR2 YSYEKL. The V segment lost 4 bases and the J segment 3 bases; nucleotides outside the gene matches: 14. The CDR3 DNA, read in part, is TGCGCCAGCAGCCTCCTGACAGGGGTAACCCACAACTACGAG. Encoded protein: CASSLLTGVTHNYE. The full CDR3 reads CASSLLTGVTHNYEQYF.

CDR3 protein: CSARVELLNYGYTF. CDR3 bases read: TGCAGTGCTAGAGTAGAGTTACTTAACTATGGC. The chain employs TRBV20-1 and TRBJ1-2; D is unclear. The read halts 3 residues ahead of the CDR3 end, with the missing end drawn from the germline J gene. The CDR3 runs to 14 residues. Germline V gene lookup returns CDR1 DFQATT and CDR2 SNEGSKA (reference sequence). The V gene lost 1 base and the J gene lost 1 base, with 10 bases spanning the gap.

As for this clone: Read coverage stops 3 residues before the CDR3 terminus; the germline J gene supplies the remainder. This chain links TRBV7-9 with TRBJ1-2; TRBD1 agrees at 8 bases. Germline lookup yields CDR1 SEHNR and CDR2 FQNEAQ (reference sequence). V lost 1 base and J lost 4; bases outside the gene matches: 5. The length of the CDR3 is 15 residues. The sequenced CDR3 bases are TGTGCCAGCAGCTTAGGAGGGGACAGGAGCTATGGC. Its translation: CASSLGGDRSYG. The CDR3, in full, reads CASSLGGDRSYGYTF.

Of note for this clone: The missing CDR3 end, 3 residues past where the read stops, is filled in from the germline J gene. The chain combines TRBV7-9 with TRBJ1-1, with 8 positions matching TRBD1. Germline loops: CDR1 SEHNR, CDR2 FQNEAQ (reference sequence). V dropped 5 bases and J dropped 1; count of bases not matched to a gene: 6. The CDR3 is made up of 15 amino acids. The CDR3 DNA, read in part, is TGTGCCAGCAGCGAGACAGGACAGGGGAACACTGAA. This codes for CASSETGQGNTE. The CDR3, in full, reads CASSETGQGNTEAFF. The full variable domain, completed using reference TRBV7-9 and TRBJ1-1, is DTGVSQNPRHKITKRGQNVTFRCDPISEHNRLYWYRQTLGQGPEFLTYFQNEAQLEKSRLLSDRFSAERPKGSFSTLEIQRTEQGDSAMYLCASSETGQGNTEAFFGQGTRLTVV.

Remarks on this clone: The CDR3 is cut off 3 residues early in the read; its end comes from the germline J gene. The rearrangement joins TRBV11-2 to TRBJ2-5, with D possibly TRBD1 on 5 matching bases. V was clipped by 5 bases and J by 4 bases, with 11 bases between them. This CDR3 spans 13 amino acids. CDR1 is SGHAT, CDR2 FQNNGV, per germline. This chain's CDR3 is CASSPFRAETQYF. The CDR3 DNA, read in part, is TGTGCCAGCAGCCCTTTCAGGGCAGAGACC.

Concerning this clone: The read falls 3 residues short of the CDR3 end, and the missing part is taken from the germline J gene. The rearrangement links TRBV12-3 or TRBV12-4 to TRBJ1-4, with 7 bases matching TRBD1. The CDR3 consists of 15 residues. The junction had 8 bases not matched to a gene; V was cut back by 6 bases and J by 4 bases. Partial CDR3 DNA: TGTGCCAGCAGCTTTTACGGGACAGATAATGAAAAA. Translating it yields CASSFYGTDNEK. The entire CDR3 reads CASSFYGTDNEKLFF.

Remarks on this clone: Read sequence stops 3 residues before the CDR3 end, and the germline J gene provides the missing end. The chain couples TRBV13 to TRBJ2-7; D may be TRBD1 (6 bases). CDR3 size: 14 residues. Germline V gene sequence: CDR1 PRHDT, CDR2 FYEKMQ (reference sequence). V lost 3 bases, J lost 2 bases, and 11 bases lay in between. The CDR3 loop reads CASSFAQGTYEQYF. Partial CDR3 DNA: TGTGCCAGCAGCTTCGCACAGGGCACCTACGAG.

The CDR3 bases that were read are TGTGCCAGCAGCTTGATGGGGACAGGGGGAAACACC. Amino acids: CASSLMGTGGNT. The entire CDR3 is CASSLMGTGGNTIYF. This chain joins TRBV5-5 and TRBJ1-3; 9 nucleotides match TRBD1. The read halts 3 residues ahead of the CDR3 end, with the missing end drawn from the germline J gene. Germline trimming cut 1 base from V and 4 bases from J; bases unmatched to any gene: 3. CDR1 is SGHKS and CDR2 is YYEKEE in the germline V gene (reference sequence). The CDR3 is 15 amino acids.

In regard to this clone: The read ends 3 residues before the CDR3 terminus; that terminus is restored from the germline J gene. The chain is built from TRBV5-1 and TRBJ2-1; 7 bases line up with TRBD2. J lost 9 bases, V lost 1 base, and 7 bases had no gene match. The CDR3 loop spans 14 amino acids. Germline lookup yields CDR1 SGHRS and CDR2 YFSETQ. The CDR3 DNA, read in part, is TGCGCCAGCAGCTTGAGTTTGGGAGGGGCTGAG. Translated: CASSLSLGGAE. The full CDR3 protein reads CASSLSLGGAEQFF. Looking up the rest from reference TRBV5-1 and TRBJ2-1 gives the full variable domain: KAGVTQTPRYLIKTRGQQVTLSCSPISGHRSVSWYQQTPGQGLQFLFEYFSETQRNKGNFPGRFSGRQFSNSRSEMNVSTLELGDSALYLCASSLSLGGAEQFFGPGTRLTVL.

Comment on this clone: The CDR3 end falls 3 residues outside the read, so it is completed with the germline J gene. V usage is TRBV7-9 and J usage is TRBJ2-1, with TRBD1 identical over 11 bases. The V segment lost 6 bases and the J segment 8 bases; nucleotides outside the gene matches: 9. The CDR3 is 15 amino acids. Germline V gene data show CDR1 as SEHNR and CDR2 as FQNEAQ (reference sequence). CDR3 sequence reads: CASRPTGTGGYEQFF. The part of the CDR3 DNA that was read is TGTGCCAGCAGACCGACCGGGACAGGGGGGTATGAG.

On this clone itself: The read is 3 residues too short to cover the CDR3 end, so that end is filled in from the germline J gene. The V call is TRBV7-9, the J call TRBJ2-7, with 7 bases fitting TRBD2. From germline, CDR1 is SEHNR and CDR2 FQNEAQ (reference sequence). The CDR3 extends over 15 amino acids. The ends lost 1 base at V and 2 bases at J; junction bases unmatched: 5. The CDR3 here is CASSLGWGGAYEQYF. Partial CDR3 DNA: TGTGCCAGCAGCTTAGGGTGGGGGGGGGCCTACGAG.

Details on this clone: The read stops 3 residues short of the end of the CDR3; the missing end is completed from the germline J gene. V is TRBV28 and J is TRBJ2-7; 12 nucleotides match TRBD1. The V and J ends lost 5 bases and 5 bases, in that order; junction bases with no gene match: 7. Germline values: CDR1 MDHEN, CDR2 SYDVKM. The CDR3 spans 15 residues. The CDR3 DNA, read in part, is TGTGCCAGCAGTGAATCCGGGACAGGGGGCGACGAG. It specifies CASSESGTGGDE. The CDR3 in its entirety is CASSESGTGGDEQYF.

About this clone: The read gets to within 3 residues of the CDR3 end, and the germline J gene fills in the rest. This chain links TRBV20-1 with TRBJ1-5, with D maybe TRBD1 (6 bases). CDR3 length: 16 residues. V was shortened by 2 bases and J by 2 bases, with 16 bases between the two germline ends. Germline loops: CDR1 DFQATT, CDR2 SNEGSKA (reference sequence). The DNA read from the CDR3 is TGCAGTGCTAGAACTTCAAGGGGGGGAGGCAATCAGCCC. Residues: CSARTSRGGGNQP. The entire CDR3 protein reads CSARTSRGGGNQPQHF.

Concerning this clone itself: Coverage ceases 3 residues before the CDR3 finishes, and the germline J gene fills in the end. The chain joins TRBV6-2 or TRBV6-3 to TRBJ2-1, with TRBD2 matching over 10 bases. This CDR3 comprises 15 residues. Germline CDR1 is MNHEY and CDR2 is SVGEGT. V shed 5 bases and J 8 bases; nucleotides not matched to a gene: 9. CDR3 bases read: TGTGCCAGCAGTGGACTAGCGGCTACTTACTATGAG. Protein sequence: CASSGLAATYYE. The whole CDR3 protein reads CASSGLAATYYEQFF.

CDR3: CASSLGRTAQPVEQFF. The CDR3 DNA, read in part, is TGCGCCAGCAGCTTGGGTCGGACAGCTCAGCCCGTTGAG. The chain employs TRBV5-1 and TRBJ2-1; TRBD1 is a possible D gene (6 bases). The read halts 3 residues ahead of the CDR3 end, with the missing end drawn from the germline J gene. Germline V gene lookup returns CDR1 SGHRS and CDR2 YFSETQ. This CDR3 region has 16 residues. Trimming left V 0 bases short and J 9 bases short, with 19 bases between.

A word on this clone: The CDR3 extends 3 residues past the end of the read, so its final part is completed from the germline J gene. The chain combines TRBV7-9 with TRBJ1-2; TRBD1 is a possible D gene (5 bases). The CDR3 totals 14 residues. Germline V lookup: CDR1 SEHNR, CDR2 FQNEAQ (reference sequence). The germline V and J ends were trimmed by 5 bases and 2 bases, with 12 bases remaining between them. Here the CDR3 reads CASSPTGENYGYTF. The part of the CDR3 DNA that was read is TGTGCCAGCAGCCCCACGGGGGAAAACTATGGC.

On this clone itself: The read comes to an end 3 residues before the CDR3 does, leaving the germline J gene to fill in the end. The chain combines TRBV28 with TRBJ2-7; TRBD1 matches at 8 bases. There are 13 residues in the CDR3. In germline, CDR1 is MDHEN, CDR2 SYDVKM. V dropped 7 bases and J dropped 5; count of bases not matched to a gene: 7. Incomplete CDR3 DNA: TGTGCCAGCATCACAACAGGGGGAAACGAG. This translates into CASITTGGNE. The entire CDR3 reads CASITTGGNEQYF.

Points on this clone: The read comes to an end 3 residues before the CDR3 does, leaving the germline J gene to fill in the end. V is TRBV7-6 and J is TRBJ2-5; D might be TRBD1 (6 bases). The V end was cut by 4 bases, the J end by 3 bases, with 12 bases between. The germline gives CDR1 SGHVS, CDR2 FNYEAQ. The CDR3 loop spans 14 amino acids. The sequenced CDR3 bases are TGTGCCAGCAGCTCCATTGCAGGGGAAGAGACC. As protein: CASSSIAGEET. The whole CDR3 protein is CASSSIAGEETQYF.

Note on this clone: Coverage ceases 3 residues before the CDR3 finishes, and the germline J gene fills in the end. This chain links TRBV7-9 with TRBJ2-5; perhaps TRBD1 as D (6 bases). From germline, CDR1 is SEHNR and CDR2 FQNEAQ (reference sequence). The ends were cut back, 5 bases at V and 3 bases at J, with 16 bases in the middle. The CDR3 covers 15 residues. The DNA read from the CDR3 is TGTGCCAGCAGCCATCATCAGGGGCTCGAAGAGACC. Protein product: CASSHHQGLEET. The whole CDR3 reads CASSHHQGLEETQYF.

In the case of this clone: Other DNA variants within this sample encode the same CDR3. The sequenced CDR3 bases are TGTGCCAGCAGCTTTCAGGGAGGCACTGAA. Protein: CASSFQGGTE. The entire CDR3 sequence reads CASSFQGGTEAFF. The chain employs TRBV5-5 and TRBJ1-1, with a weak D call TRBD1 (5 bases). The read ends 3 residues shy of where the CDR3 ends; the end is completed using the germline J gene. The V gene lost 2 bases and the J gene lost 4 bases, with 9 bases spanning the gap. This CDR3 has 13 residues. Germline CDR1 reads SGHKS; CDR2 reads YYEKEE (reference sequence).

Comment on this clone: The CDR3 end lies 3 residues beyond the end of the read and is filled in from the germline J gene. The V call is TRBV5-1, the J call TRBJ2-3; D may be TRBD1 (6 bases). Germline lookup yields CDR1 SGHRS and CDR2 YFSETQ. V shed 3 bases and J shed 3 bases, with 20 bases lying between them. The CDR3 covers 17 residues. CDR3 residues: CASSSLTRTDSTDTQYF. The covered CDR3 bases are TGCGCCAGCAGCTCGCTCACCCGGACAGATAGTACAGATACG.

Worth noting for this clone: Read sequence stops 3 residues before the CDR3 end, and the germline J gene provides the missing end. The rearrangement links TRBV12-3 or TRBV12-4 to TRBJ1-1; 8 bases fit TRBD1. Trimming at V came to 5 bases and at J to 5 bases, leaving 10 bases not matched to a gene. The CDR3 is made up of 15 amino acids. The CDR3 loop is CASSTPGQGVTEAFF. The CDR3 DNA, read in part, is TGTGCCAGCAGTACTCCAGGACAGGGTGTGACTGAA.

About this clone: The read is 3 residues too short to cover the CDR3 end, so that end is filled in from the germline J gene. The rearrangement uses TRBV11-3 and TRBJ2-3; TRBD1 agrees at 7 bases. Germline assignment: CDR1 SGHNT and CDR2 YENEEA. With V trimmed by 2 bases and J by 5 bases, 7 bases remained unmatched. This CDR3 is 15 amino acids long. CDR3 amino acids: CASSLRGGQGDTQYF. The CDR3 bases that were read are TGTGCCAGCAGCTTACGAGGGGGCCAGGGAGATACG.

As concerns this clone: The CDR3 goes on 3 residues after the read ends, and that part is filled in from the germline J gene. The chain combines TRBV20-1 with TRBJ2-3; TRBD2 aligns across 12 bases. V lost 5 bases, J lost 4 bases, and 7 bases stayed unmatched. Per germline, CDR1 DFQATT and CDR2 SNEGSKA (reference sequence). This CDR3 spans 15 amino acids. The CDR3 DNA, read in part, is TGCAGTGCTGGGGTACGGACTAGCGGGGCAGATACG. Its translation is CSAGVRTSGADT. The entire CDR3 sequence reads CSAGVRTSGADTQYF.